These 15 T cell receptor beta chains came from one sample sequenced in a study of CD8 T cells in Susac syndrome. RNA in amounts of about 0.5 to 1 ug was reverse transcribed with random hexamers. TCRdb re-called the immunoSEQ multiplex PCR reads through MiXCR, storing one row per CDR3 protein. The sample includes 200,000 or so distinct CDR3 sequences, roughly 96% of them seen just once. Sequences were obtained from CD4+ T cells from PBMCs. These receptors were taken from a human donor with multiple sclerosis.

The rearrangement joins TRBV9 to TRBJ2-3; the match to TRBD1 covers 12 bases. Losses at the gene ends were 2 bases for V and 6 bases for J; bases not matched to a gene: 4. The CDR3 is 15 residues long. The germline V gene has CDR1 SGDLS and CDR2 YYNGEE. The CDR3 here is CASSVGTGGADTQYF. DNA for the CDR3: TGTGCCAGCAGCGTGGGGACAGGGGGCGCCGATACGCAGTATTTT.

The chain uses TRBV24-1 and TRBJ2-2, with D maybe TRBD1 (5 bases). Germline V lookup: CDR1 KGHDR, CDR2 SFDVKD. The CDR3 length is 14 residues. Trimming pared 7 bases from V and 1 base from J, leaving 9 bases between. The CDR3 reads CATSRVGNTGELFF. CDR3 DNA: TGTGCCACCAGCAGGGTCGGGAACACCGGGGAGCTGTTTTTT.

This chain connects TRBV20-1 to TRBJ2-7; D call uncertain. Trimming removed 6 bases from V and 2 bases from J, with 11 bases in between. This CDR3 has 12 residues. The germline V gene has CDR1 DFQATT and CDR2 SNEGSKA (reference sequence). CDR3 in amino acids: CSARTSTYEQYF. The CDR3 DNA reads as TGCAGTGCCCGTACGTCCACCTACGAGCAGTACTTC.

The V call is TRBV12-3 or TRBV12-4, the J call TRBJ1-4, with D hard to call. V gave up 3 bases and J gave up 8 bases, with 4 bases separating them. The CDR3 has 11 amino acids. The CDR3 here is CASSFREKLFF. The CDR3 nucleotides read TGTGCCAGCAGTTTCCGGGAAAAACTGTTTTTT.

The J gene is TRBJ2-1, the V gene TRBV5-1, with 8 bases that match TRBD2. The CDR3 has 16 amino acids. Losses at the gene ends were 4 bases for V and 5 bases for J; bases not matched to a gene: 11. Looked up from germline, CDR1 is SGHRS and CDR2 is YFSETQ. CDR3 loop: CASSPLPGLEHNEQFF. The CDR3 bases are TGCGCCAGCAGCCCGTTACCGGGACTAGAGCACAATGAGCAGTTCTTC.

This sequence joins TRBV5-1 and TRBJ2-3; D gene unclear. Germline CDR1 reads SGHRS; CDR2 reads YFSETQ. Trimming cost V 2 bases and J 12 bases, with 19 bases left between them. The CDR3 loop spans 14 amino acids. The CDR3 coding sequence is TGCGCCAGCAGCTTTTGGCTTATAGTAGGTCCTCAGTATTTT. This encodes CASSFWLIVGPQYF.

This chain joins TRBV4-2 and TRBJ2-2; the match to TRBD1 covers 9 bases. The CDR3 contains 16 residues. CDR1 is LGHNA and CDR2 is YNFKEQ in the germline V gene. V trimming: 3 bases; J trimming: 4 bases; junction bases outside the gene matches: 6. In DNA, the CDR3 is TGTGCCAGCAGCCACCTACGACAGGGGGTCACCGGGGAGCTGTTTTTT. Translated, it gives CASSHLRQGVTGELFF.

This chain links TRBV29-1 with TRBJ2-1; 7 bases map to TRBD2. The CDR3 loop spans 15 amino acids. The V segment lost 4 bases and the J segment 2 bases; nucleotides outside the gene matches: 8. Germline CDR1 SQVTM, CDR2 ANQGSEA. CDR3 DNA sequence: TGCAGCGTTGTCGTAGCGGGTTTGACCTACAATGAGCAGTTCTTC. It yields the protein CSVVVAGLTYNEQFF.

The chain is built from TRBV4-1 and TRBJ2-3, with 8 bases that match TRBD1. Looked up from germline, CDR1 is MGHRA and CDR2 is YSYEKL. The CDR3 totals 15 residues. Germline trimming cut 3 bases from V and 7 bases from J; bases unmatched to any gene: 9. CDR3 sequence reads: CASSHVGQGRNTQYF. The DNA of the CDR3 is TGCGCCAGCAGCCATGTAGGACAGGGAAGGAATACGCAGTATTTT.

The chain joins TRBV30 to TRBJ2-7; a possible D gene is TRBD2 (5 bases). The CDR3 extends over 12 amino acids. Germline CDR1 and CDR2: GTSNPN and SVGIG (reference sequence). Trimming left V 1 base short and J 6 bases short, with 10 bases between. The CDR3 sequence: CAWSGGRGEQYF. In DNA, the CDR3 is TGTGCCTGGAGTGGAGGCCGGGGCGAGCAGTACTTC.

This chain joins TRBV6-5 and TRBJ1-2, with TRBD1 as a possible D gene (6 bases). Trimming cost V 6 bases and J 6 bases, with 11 bases left between them. CDR1 and CDR2 (germline): MNHEY, SVGAGI. The CDR3 has 12 amino acids. This CDR3 is CASSRGGHGYTF. In nucleotides, the CDR3 is TGTGCCAGCAGCCGGGGGGGCCATGGCTACACCTTC.

The chain is built from TRBV3-1 and TRBJ2-7; possibly TRBD1 for D (5 bases). The CDR3 contains 14 residues. The V gene's germline CDR1 is LGHDT and CDR2 YNNKEL (reference sequence). Trimming stripped 0 bases from V and 2 bases from J, with 8 bases between. This CDR3 reads CASSQDQGPYEQYF. For the CDR3, the DNA is TGTGCCAGCAGCCAAGATCAGGGCCCCTACGAGCAGTACTTC.

This sequence joins TRBV20-1 and TRBJ2-5; D is unresolved. Trimming removed 0 bases from V and 4 bases from J, with 12 bases in between. The germline V gene has CDR1 DFQATT and CDR2 SNEGSKA (reference sequence). The CDR3 is 14 residues long. The CDR3 is CSARDSLLGETQYF. The CDR3 region has the DNA TGCAGTGCTAGAGATTCCCTATTGGGAGAGACCCAGTACTTC.

This clonotype was recorded only once. The V gene is TRBV2, the J gene TRBJ2-6; D perhaps matches TRBD1 (6 bases). Germline V gene lookup returns CDR1 SNHLY and CDR2 FYNNEI. The V gene lost 5 bases and the J gene lost 3 bases, with 17 bases spanning the gap. CDR3 length: 17 amino acids. CDR3 sequence reads: CASSSPLQGSGANVLTF. In nucleotides, the CDR3 is TGTGCCAGCAGTTCCCCTTTACAGGGAAGTGGGGCCAACGTCCTGACTTTC.

The V call is TRBV7-3, the J call TRBJ1-2; 11 nucleotides match TRBD1. Germline V lookup: CDR1 SGHTA, CDR2 FQGTGA. The CDR3 extends over 15 amino acids. V lost 4 bases and J lost 3; bases outside the gene matches: 4. The CDR3 sequence is CASSSGQGADYGYTF. DNA of the CDR3: TGTGCCAGCAGCTCCGGACAGGGGGCGGACTATGGCTACACCTTC.